What follows are 5 T cell receptor beta chains derived from one specimen sequenced in a study of CD4 T cells in relation to SARS-CoV-2 and coronaviruses. The protocol was immunoSEQ multiplex PCR, while the TCRdb copy is restricted to in-frame clones and leaves out a portion. The data show 38,000 or so clones, with 77% seen just once and roughly 22% held by the top ten. For these receptors, no antigen is known. The specimen was memory CD4+ T cells from PBMCs, cultured in vitro. These receptor sequences come from an adult with COVID-19.

This clone has more than one count but fewer than ten. The chain links TRBV7-2 to TRBJ1-6; D unresolved. Germline CDR1 reads SGHTA; CDR2 reads FQGNSA. The CDR3 totals 13 residues. V was trimmed by 5 bases and J by 10 bases, leaving 12 bases between them. CDR3 nucleotide sequence: TGTGCCAGCAGCCGAGAGAGGGTATCACCCCTCCACTTT. This encodes CASSRERVSPLHF.

The V and J genes are TRBV6-6 and TRBJ2-5; 8 positions agree with TRBD1. After removal of 5 bases from V and 5 bases from J, the junction contained 10 bases not matched to a gene. This CDR3 has 15 amino acids. Germline V gives CDR1 MNHNY, CDR2 SVGAGI (reference sequence). For the CDR3, the DNA is TGTGCCAGCAGTCGGCGAGACAGGGGTCAGGAGACCCAGTACTTC. Its protein product is CASSRRDRGQETQYF.

The rearrangement joins TRBV14 to TRBJ2-7; D is possibly TRBD1 or TRBD2 (5 bases each). The germline V gene has CDR1 SGHDN and CDR2 FVKESK. The length of the CDR3 is 13 residues. V lost 2 bases, J lost 3 bases, and 8 bases lay in between. CDR3 protein: CASSQRGDYEQYF. In DNA form, the CDR3 reads TGTGCCAGCAGCCAAAGAGGGGACTACGAGCAGTACTTC.

The V and J genes are TRBV6-4 and TRBJ2-3; 9 nucleotides agree with TRBD2. The length of the CDR3 is 15 residues. Germline V lookup: CDR1 MRHNA, CDR2 SNTAGT. V gave up 3 bases and J gave up 1 base; unmatched junction bases: 2. The CDR3 DNA reads TGTGCCAGCAGTGATTCTAGCGGGGGCACAGATACGCAGTATTTT. This codes for CASSDSSGGTDTQYF.

This clone turned up a few times. The rearrangement uses TRBV10-1 and TRBJ2-6, with 7 nucleotides matching TRBD2. The trim removed 6 bases at V and 0 bases at J, leaving 14 bases unmatched. This CDR3 region has 19 residues. CDR1 and CDR2 from the germline V gene are WNHNN and SYGVQD (reference sequence). The CDR3 spells CASRESGSSGLSGANVLTF. The CDR3 coding sequence is TGCGCCAGCAGAGAAAGTGGTTCTAGCGGACTCTCTGGGGCCAACGTCCTGACTTTC.